Presented here are 24 T cell receptor beta chains from one specimen sequenced in a study of T cell repertoires in cytomegalovirus infection. These receptors' antigens are unknown. Each CDR3 protein gets one entry after TCRdb re-called the reads with MiXCR. The data show hundreds of thousands of distinct CDR3 sequences, roughly a third seen once. This specimen consisted of cultured PBMCs, obtained from culture after CMV antigen stimulation. All receptors derive from a human donor in good health (CMV status not recorded). Some clones in this sample may be carry-over from other donors' samples.

V and J are TRBV12-3 or TRBV12-4 and TRBJ2-7; no clear D gene. This CDR3 is built from 14 residues. The V and J ends lost 6 bases and 3 bases respectively, with 15 bases between them. This CDR3 is CASSTGLMRYEQYF. The CDR3 coding sequence is TGTGCCAGCAGCACGGGCCTAATGCGCTACGAGCAGTACTTC.

Only a few counts were recorded for this clonotype. The chain couples TRBV10-3 to TRBJ2-3, with a tentative D call TRBD1 (6 bases). The CDR3 has 14 residues. The germline CDR1 and CDR2 sequences are ENHRY and SYGVKD. V was pared by 4 bases and J by 3 bases, with 11 bases between. CDR3 DNA sequence: TGTGCCATCAGTGCTCAACAGGGAACAGATACGCAGTATTTT. Protein product: CAISAQQGTDTQYF.

The CDR3: CASSFRLAGGPARADTQYF. In nucleotides, the CDR3 is TGTGCCAGCAGCTTTAGACTAGCGGGAGGGCCCGCTAGGGCAGATACGCAGTATTTT. J is TRBJ2-3 and V is TRBV7-3; TRBD2 matches at 14 bases. The ends lost 3 bases at V and 4 bases at J; junction bases unmatched: 12. In germline, CDR1 is SGHTA, CDR2 FQGTGA. The CDR3 runs 19 residues.

In its sample, this clonotype was seen once. The rearrangement uses TRBV5-1 and TRBJ2-6; 7 bases map to TRBD1. The V gene's germline CDR1 is SGHRS and CDR2 YFSETQ. The CDR3 is 18 amino acids. The V segment lost 4 bases and the J segment 1 base; nucleotides outside the gene matches: 11. In nucleotides, the CDR3 is TGCGCCAGCAGCGTACCGGGGACAGTCAAATCTGGGGCCAACGTCCTGACTTTC. Translated: CASSVPGTVKSGANVLTF.

This sequence joins TRBV5-4 and TRBJ2-3; TRBD2 is a possible D gene (5 bases). The V end lost 4 bases, the J end lost 3 bases, and 15 bases lay between the germline ends. The CDR3 length is 15 residues. Germline loops: CDR1 SGHNT, CDR2 YYREEE (reference sequence). The CDR3 protein is CASSAGPGNTDTQYF. CDR3 coding DNA: TGTGCCAGCAGCGCTGGCCCGGGGAATACAGATACGCAGTATTTT.

The J gene is TRBJ2-1, the V gene TRBV20-1, with 10 bases aligning to TRBD2. There are 16 residues in the CDR3. Germline values: CDR1 DFQATT, CDR2 SNEGSKA (reference sequence). Trimming cost V 0 bases and J 8 bases; bases outside gene matches: 10. CDR3 residues: CSARDQGTSVWYEQFF. In DNA form, the CDR3 reads TGCAGTGCTAGAGATCAAGGGACTAGCGTCTGGTATGAGCAGTTCTTC.

This clonotype showed up just a few times. This chain uses TRBV6-4 with TRBJ1-6, with TRBD1 as a possible D gene (5 bases). The germline CDR1 and CDR2 sequences are MRHNA and SNTAGT. Trimming cost V 6 bases and J 5 bases, with 11 bases left between them. The CDR3 has 14 amino acids. CDR3 in amino acids: CASRRDGHNSPLHF. The CDR3 nucleotides read TGTGCCAGCAGGCGGGACGGGCATAATTCACCCCTCCACTTT.

This clonotype was observed a handful of times. The chain is built from TRBV28 and TRBJ2-3, with 8 bases lining up with TRBD1. J gave up 4 bases and V 10 bases, and 7 bases lay outside the gene matches. The CDR3 spans 13 residues. In germline, CDR1 is MDHEN, CDR2 SYDVKM. The CDR3 DNA follows: TGTGCCACTGAGGACAGGGCGGCAGATACGCAGTATTTT. Translated, it gives CATEDRAADTQYF.

There are many counts of this clonotype. The chain is built from TRBV5-1 and TRBJ1-3, with D possibly matching TRBD1 (6 bases). Trimming took off 4 bases at V and 0 bases at J, with 14 bases between the two ends. The CDR3 loop spans 16 amino acids. In germline, CDR1 is SGHRS, CDR2 YFSETQ. The CDR3: CASSPGTLRSGNTIYF. The CDR3 bases are TGCGCCAGCAGCCCCGGGACACTACGCTCTGGAAACACCATATATTTT.

This rearrangement joins TRBV6-2 or TRBV6-3 to TRBJ2-5, with TRBD2 matching over 8 bases. J gave up 6 bases and V 2 bases, and 2 bases lay outside the gene matches. Germline V gives CDR1 MNHEY, CDR2 SVGEGT. This CDR3 has 13 residues. The CDR3 DNA follows: TGTGCCAGCAGTTACGCGGGGGGAAAGACCCAGTACTTC. Translated: CASSYAGGKTQYF.

This clonotype showed up just a few times. The chain combines TRBV2 with TRBJ1-5, with 7 positions matching TRBD1. Germline CDR1 SNHLY, CDR2 FYNNEI. The ends lost 1 base at V and 0 bases at J; junction bases unmatched: 3. The CDR3 length is 16 residues. The CDR3 loop is CASSEDAGGSNQPQHF. The CDR3 bases are TGTGCCAGCAGTGAAGACGCAGGGGGTAGCAATCAGCCCCAGCATTTT.

The rearrangement links TRBV6-5 to TRBJ2-7; possibly TRBD1 or TRBD2 for D (7 bases each). The CDR3 loop spans 14 amino acids. Germline V gives CDR1 MNHEY, CDR2 SVGAGI. V lost 8 bases and J lost 5, with 19 bases in between. CDR3 bases: TGTGCCAGCCGGGGGGCGACAGGGATCCACGAGCAGTACTTC. It encodes CASRGATGIHEQYF.

In its sample, this clonotype was seen a few times. The rearrangement links TRBV5-4 to TRBJ2-3; 11 bases agree with TRBD1. The CDR3 has 14 amino acids. Looked up from germline, CDR1 is SGHNT and CDR2 is YYREEE (reference sequence). The ends lost 7 bases at V and 5 bases at J; junction bases unmatched: 6. The CDR3 here is CASGGQGARDTQYF. DNA for the CDR3: TGTGCCAGCGGCGGACAGGGGGCGAGAGATACGCAGTATTTT.

The chain employs TRBV27 and TRBJ1-1; D remains unclear. The CDR3 sequence is 18 residues long. The V and J ends lost 2 bases and 2 bases respectively, with 21 bases between them. Germline V lookup: CDR1 MNHEY, CDR2 SMNVEV (reference sequence). The CDR3 DNA follows: TGTGCCAGCAGTTTAATGGGGTCTTTGAGGCAGAGAAACACTGAAGCTTTCTTT. This codes for CASSLMGSLRQRNTEAFF.

The chain joins TRBV7-9 to TRBJ2-5; unclear D gene. V dropped 1 base and J dropped 0 bases, with 6 bases sitting between them. The germline gives CDR1 SEHNR, CDR2 FQNEAQ (reference sequence). The CDR3 is made up of 14 amino acids. The DNA of the CDR3 is TGTGCCAGCAGCTTAGACCGGGACCAAGAGACCCAGTACTTC. The encoded protein is CASSLDRDQETQYF.

The V call is TRBV2, the J call TRBJ1-5; no clear D gene. CDR3 length equals 13 residues. The V and J ends lost 6 bases and 9 bases respectively, with 15 bases between them. Germline V gene data show CDR1 as SNHLY and CDR2 as FYNNEI. The CDR3 DNA sequence: TGTGCCAGCAGGGGCGGGCTCATGGGGCCCCAGCATTTT. Protein product: CASRGGLMGPQHF. The full variable domain, in which reference TRBV2 and TRBJ1-5 provide the parts outside the CDR3, is EPEVTQTPSHQVTQMGQEVILRCVPISNHLYFYWYRQILGQKVEFLVSFYNNEISEKSEIFDDQFSVERPDGSNFTLKIRSTKLEDSAMYFCASRGGLMGPQHFGDGTRLSIL.

Only a few counts were recorded for this clonotype. This sequence joins TRBV7-2 and TRBJ1-1; the D is unclear. Trimming cost V 11 bases and J 1 base, with 11 bases left between them. The CDR3 covers 12 residues. The germline CDR1 and CDR2 sequences are SGHTA and FQGNSA. CDR3 nucleotides: TGTGCCGGAAGAGGGCCGAACACTGAAGCTTTCTTT. Encoded protein: CAGRGPNTEAFF.

The CDR3 sequence: CASRDIYGYTF. In DNA, the CDR3 is TGTGCCAGCAGAGACATCTATGGCTACACCTTC. This chain links TRBV2 with TRBJ1-2; no clear D gene. Trimming cost V 6 bases and J 4 bases, with 6 bases left between them. The CDR3 contains 11 residues. Germline lookup yields CDR1 SNHLY and CDR2 FYNNEI.

The rearrangement uses TRBV11-3 and TRBJ2-5; possible D gene TRBD2, 5 bases. V gave up 7 bases and J gave up 2 bases, with 14 bases separating them. The germline gives CDR1 SGHNT, CDR2 YENEEA. There are 14 residues in the CDR3. The CDR3 sequence: CASILSGRQETQYF. CDR3 nucleotides: TGTGCCAGCATCTTGTCGGGGAGACAAGAGACCCAGTACTTC.

This clonotype has a handful of counts. The V gene is TRBV6-2 or TRBV6-3, the J gene TRBJ2-1; D may be TRBD1 or TRBD2 (5 bases each). Germline CDR1 and CDR2: MNHEY and SVGEGT. This CDR3 has 13 amino acids. V lost 7 bases to trimming and J lost 7 bases, with 14 bases between them. The CDR3 sequence: CASNDGAGNEQFF. DNA for the CDR3: TGTGCCAGCAACGACGGGGCAGGGAATGAGCAGTTCTTC.

This clonotype has a handful of counts. The V gene is TRBV11-1, the J gene TRBJ2-3, with no clear D. Trimming took 2 bases from V and 4 from J, leaving 19 bases between them. The CDR3 is made up of 17 amino acids. Germline V gene data show CDR1 as SGHAT and CDR2 as FQDESV (reference sequence). The CDR3 loop reads CASSLRFAASVPDTQYF. The CDR3 nucleotides read TGTGCCAGCAGCTTACGCTTCGCAGCTTCGGTACCAGATACGCAGTATTTT.

V is TRBV7-2 and J is TRBJ2-1, with TRBD2 matching over 7 bases. Looked up from germline, CDR1 is SGHTA and CDR2 is FQGNSA. V lost 5 bases and J lost 13; bases outside the gene matches: 8. This CDR3 contains 12 residues. CDR3: CASSLWGGGQFF. The CDR3 DNA is TGTGCCAGCAGCCTATGGGGGGGAGGACAGTTCTTC.

This clonotype has more than one count but fewer than ten. The J gene is TRBJ2-5, the V gene TRBV7-6; 8 bases line up with TRBD2. Germline V gene data show CDR1 as SGHVS and CDR2 as FNYEAQ. The ends lost 5 bases at V and 2 bases at J; junction bases unmatched: 4. The CDR3 contains 14 residues. CDR3 region: CASSKTGGQETQYF. The CDR3 DNA is TGTGCCAGCAGCAAAACGGGGGGGCAAGAGACCCAGTACTTC.

V gene TRBV7-2 combines with J gene TRBJ2-4, with D uncertain. V lost 5 bases, J lost 1 base, and 12 bases lay in between. This CDR3 comprises 15 residues. In germline, CDR1 is SGHTA, CDR2 FQGNSA. CDR3 DNA: TGTGCCAGCAGCCCGGGTTTGTGGGCCAAAAACATTCAGTACTTC. Residues: CASSPGLWAKNIQYF.